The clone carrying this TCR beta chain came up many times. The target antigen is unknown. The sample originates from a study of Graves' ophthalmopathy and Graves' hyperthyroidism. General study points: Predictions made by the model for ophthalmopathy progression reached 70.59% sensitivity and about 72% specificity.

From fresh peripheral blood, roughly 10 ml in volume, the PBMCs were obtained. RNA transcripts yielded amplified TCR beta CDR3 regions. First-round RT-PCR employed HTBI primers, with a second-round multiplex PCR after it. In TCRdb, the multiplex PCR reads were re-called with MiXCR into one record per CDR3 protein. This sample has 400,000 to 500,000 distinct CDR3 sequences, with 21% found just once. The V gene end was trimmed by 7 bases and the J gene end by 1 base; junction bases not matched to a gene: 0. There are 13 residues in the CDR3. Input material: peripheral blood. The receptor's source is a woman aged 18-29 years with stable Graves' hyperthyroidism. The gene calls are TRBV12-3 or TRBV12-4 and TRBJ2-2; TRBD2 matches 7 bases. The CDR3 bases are TGTGCCAGCACGGGGGGGAACACCGGGGAGCTGTTTTTT. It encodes CASTGGNTGELFF.